These T cell receptor beta chains were read from a single sample in a study of low-dose radiotherapy and immunotherapy resistance in tumors. MiXCR was run by TCRdb on the reads, yielding one entry per CDR3 protein. The repertoire has around 100,000 distinct CDR3 sequences, around 20% of them found once; the top ten carry about 4%. Sequencing was performed on PBMCs, taken after low-dose radiotherapy plus immunotherapy. These TCRs come from a male donor with prostate cancer. The CDR3 runs from the conserved cysteine through the conserved F or W. The D gene is left open where the match is weak. Rows may omit the clone size; those that give it use once, few, many or a size class.

J gene: TRBJ2-4; V gene: TRBV20-1; D gene: .; clone size: many; CDR3 protein: CSASPRTWGENIQYF; CDR3 DNA: TGCAGTGCTAGCCCCAGGACGTGGGGGGAGAACATTCAGTACTTC
J gene: TRBJ2-3; V gene: TRBV3-1; D gene: .; clone size: many; CDR3 protein: CASSHGGTDTQYF; CDR3 DNA: TGTGCCAGCAGCCACGGGGGCACAGATACGCAGTATTTT
J gene: TRBJ2-5; V gene: TRBV29-1; D gene: TRBD1; clone size: many; CDR3 protein: CSVVPGQGYQETQYF; CDR3 DNA: TGCAGCGTAGTACCGGGACAGGGGTACCAAGAGACCCAGTACTTC
J gene: TRBJ2-7; V gene: TRBV20-1; D gene: TRBD2; clone size: many; CDR3 protein: CSASRAGGAYEQYF; CDR3 DNA: TGCAGTGCTAGTAGGGCGGGGGGCGCGTACGAGCAGTACTTC
J gene: TRBJ2-3; V gene: TRBV5-1; D gene: TRBD2; clone size: .; CDR3 protein: CASSLERGGRVDTQYF; CDR3 DNA: TGCGCCAGCAGCTTGGAGCGGGGGGGCCGCGTAGATACGCAGTATTTT
J gene: TRBJ1-6; V gene: TRBV6-2/TRBV6-3; D gene: .; clone size: many; CDR3 protein: CASSYGNNSPLHF; CDR3 DNA: TGTGCCAGCAGTTACGGGAATAATTCACCCCTCCACTTT
J gene: TRBJ1-6; V gene: TRBV5-4; D gene: TRBD1; clone size: .; CDR3 protein: CASSSGTGGASYNSPLHF; CDR3 DNA: TGTGCCAGCAGCTCCGGGACAGGGGGCGCTTCCTATAATTCACCCCTCCACTTT
J gene: TRBJ2-3; V gene: TRBV29-1; D gene: TRBD1; clone size: many; CDR3 protein: CSAEDRTNTYTQYF; CDR3 DNA: TGCAGCGCGGAGGACAGGACAAACACATATACGCAGTATTTT
J gene: TRBJ2-7; V gene: TRBV5-4; D gene: TRBD1; clone size: .; CDR3 protein: CASSIDAGGSAEQYF; CDR3 DNA: TGTGCCAGCAGCATAGACGCAGGGGGCTCAGCCGAGCAGTACTTC
J gene: TRBJ2-3; V gene: TRBV5-4; D gene: .; clone size: .; CDR3 protein: CASLMDTPSSTDTQYF; CDR3 DNA: TGTGCCAGCCTAATGGACACTCCTTCTAGCACAGATACGCAGTATTTT
J gene: TRBJ1-5; V gene: TRBV7-2; D gene: .; clone size: many; CDR3 protein: CASSLESGNNQPQHF; CDR3 DNA: TGTGCCAGCAGCTTAGAGAGCGGAAACAATCAGCCCCAGCATTTT
J gene: TRBJ2-1; V gene: TRBV5-1; D gene: TRBD2; clone size: many; CDR3 protein: CASSSSTSGGYNEQFF; CDR3 DNA: TGTGCCAGCAGTTCCTCGACTAGCGGGGGGTACAATGAGCAGTTCTTC
J gene: TRBJ2-5; V gene: TRBV29-1; D gene: .; clone size: .; CDR3 protein: CSVALLTQETQYF; CDR3 DNA: TGCAGCGTTGCCCTACTCACGCAAGAGACCCAGTACTTC
J gene: TRBJ2-3; V gene: TRBV5-1; D gene: TRBD1; clone size: many; CDR3 protein: CASSAGDRASTDTQYF; CDR3 DNA: TGCGCCAGCAGCGCGGGGGACAGGGCTAGCACAGATACGCAGTATTTT
J gene: TRBJ1-4; V gene: TRBV4-2; D gene: TRBD1; clone size: few; CDR3 protein: CASSQRGTGQGGQKLFF; CDR3 DNA: TGTGCCAGCAGCCAGAGAGGAACGGGACAGGGGGGCCAGAAACTGTTTTTT
J gene: TRBJ2-7; V gene: TRBV9; D gene: .; clone size: many; CDR3 protein: CASSVGRASHEQYF; CDR3 DNA: TGTGCCAGCAGCGTAGGCCGAGCTTCCCACGAGCAGTACTTC
J gene: TRBJ1-5; V gene: TRBV6-1; D gene: .; clone size: many; CDR3 protein: CASIKGGFSNQPQHF; CDR3 DNA: TGTGCCAGCATCAAAGGGGGGTTTAGCAATCAGCCCCAGCATTTT
J gene: TRBJ1-6; V gene: TRBV18; D gene: .; clone size: many; CDR3 protein: CASSPGRDIIQSLHF; CDR3 DNA: TGTGCCAGCTCACCTGGCAGGGACATAATTCAGTCCCTCCACTTT
J gene: TRBJ1-5; V gene: TRBV21-1; D gene: .; clone size: many; CDR3 protein: CASITREEQPQHF; CDR3 DNA: TGTGCCAGCATCACCAGGGAGGAACAGCCCCAGCATTTT
J gene: TRBJ1-5; V gene: TRBV6-6; D gene: .; clone size: many; CDR3 protein: CASRDGPGRGFNQPQHF; CDR3 DNA: TGTGCCAGCAGAGATGGCCCGGGCCGAGGGTTCAATCAGCCCCAGCATTTT
J gene: TRBJ2-7; V gene: TRBV5-5; D gene: TRBD1; clone size: many; CDR3 protein: CASSLRQGNEQYF; CDR3 DNA: TGTGCCAGCAGCTTGAGACAGGGCAACGAGCAGTACTTC
J gene: TRBJ2-2; V gene: TRBV5-6; D gene: .; clone size: .; CDR3 protein: CASSSDRGWSAGELFF; CDR3 DNA: TGTGCCAGCAGCTCCGATAGGGGTTGGTCCGCCGGGGAGCTGTTTTTT
J gene: TRBJ2-1; V gene: TRBV3-1; D gene: .; clone size: .; CDR3 protein: CASNQGGTMNEQFF; CDR3 DNA: TGTGCCAGCAACCAAGGGGGTACCATGAATGAGCAGTTCTTC